What follows are 8 T cell receptor beta chains derived from one specimen sequenced in a study of molecular identifiers for immune sequencing clone quantification. TCRdb reprocessed the PCR reads via MiXCR and lists one record per CDR3 protein. This table has over 300,000 distinct CDR3 sequences, over 20% appearing once. The sample comprised naive CD8+ T cells from blood, with Jurkat cell RNA spiked in. Subset noted: FACS-sorted CD8+CD4-CCR7+CD45RA+ naive T cells. The receptors shown here come from a human donor in good health. Some libraries in this study had Jurkat cell RNA spiked in.

This clonotype was recorded at least ten times. DNA of the CDR3: TGTGCCAGCAGTTTAACAGGTTCAGATACGCAGTATTTT. Amino acid sequence: CASSLTGSDTQYF. The gene calls are TRBV12-3 or TRBV12-4 and TRBJ2-3; possibly TRBD1 for D (5 bases). V was trimmed by 2 bases and J by 4 bases, leaving 7 bases between them. This CDR3 has 13 amino acids.

This sequence joins TRBV19 and TRBJ2-1, with TRBD2 matching 10 bases. With V trimmed by 7 bases and J by 9 bases, 12 bases remained unmatched. There are 15 residues in the CDR3. Germline V CDR1 and CDR2: LNHDA, SQIVND (reference sequence). The CDR3 is CASNPGLASWGEQFF. In DNA, the CDR3 is TGTGCCAGTAACCCGGGACTAGCGTCCTGGGGTGAGCAGTTCTTC.

This clonotype was seen repeatedly, ten times or more. The chain carries TRBV6-5 and TRBJ2-5; 11 bases match TRBD2. V dropped 0 bases and J dropped 4; count of bases not matched to a gene: 4. CDR3 length equals 16 residues. Germline V lookup: CDR1 MNHEY, CDR2 SVGAGI. CDR3: CASSYSLAGVSETQYF. The CDR3 DNA sequence: TGTGCCAGCAGTTACTCACTAGCGGGAGTGTCAGAGACCCAGTACTTC.

This clonotype was observed at least ten times. The chain carries TRBV9 and TRBJ2-3, with D unresolved. Trimming stripped 0 bases from V and 11 bases from J, with 7 bases between. The CDR3 has 11 residues. Germline CDR1 reads SGDLS; CDR2 reads YYNGEE. CDR3 bases: TGTGCCAGCAGCGTAGGGGATCTGCAGTATTTT. This gives the protein CASSVGDLQYF.

This clonotype was observed many times. J is TRBJ2-5 and V is TRBV7-6; 12 nucleotides line up with TRBD2. V was clipped by 1 base and J by 4 bases; unmatched bases: 1. Looked up from germline, CDR1 is SGHVS and CDR2 is FNYEAQ. The CDR3 covers 15 residues. In DNA form, the CDR3 reads TGTGCCAGCAGCTTAGTACTAGCGGGGGGAGAGACCCAGTACTTC. It codes for CASSLVLAGGETQYF.

The rearrangement uses TRBV12-3 or TRBV12-4 and TRBJ2-7; D is unresolved. This CDR3 contains 14 residues. Trimming took 5 bases from V and 0 from J, leaving 11 bases between them. The CDR3 sequence: CASSNLVNSYEQYF. The DNA of the CDR3 is TGTGCCAGCAGTAACTTGGTGAACTCCTACGAGCAGTACTTC.

Remarks on this clonotype: A much larger clone differs from this one at a single base, so this may be a read error. This chain connects TRBV20-1 to TRBJ1-1; maybe TRBD1 (5 bases). CDR3 length equals 13 residues. Germline lookup yields CDR1 DFQATT and CDR2 SNEGSKA (reference sequence). CDR3 sequence reads: CSARGQGYSEASF. CDR3 DNA: TGCAGTGCTAGGGGGCAGGGTTATTCTGAAGCTTCCTTT.

As to this clonotype: Its ends do not fully match the called genes, so a read error is possible. This rearrangement joins TRBV7-9 to TRBJ1-1; D not certain. The germline CDR1 and CDR2 sequences are SEHNR and FQNEAQ (reference sequence). There are 13 residues in the CDR3. The CDR3 coding sequence is TGTGCCAGCAGCCGTCTCGCGAACACTGAAGCTTACTTT. As protein: CASSRLANTEAYF.